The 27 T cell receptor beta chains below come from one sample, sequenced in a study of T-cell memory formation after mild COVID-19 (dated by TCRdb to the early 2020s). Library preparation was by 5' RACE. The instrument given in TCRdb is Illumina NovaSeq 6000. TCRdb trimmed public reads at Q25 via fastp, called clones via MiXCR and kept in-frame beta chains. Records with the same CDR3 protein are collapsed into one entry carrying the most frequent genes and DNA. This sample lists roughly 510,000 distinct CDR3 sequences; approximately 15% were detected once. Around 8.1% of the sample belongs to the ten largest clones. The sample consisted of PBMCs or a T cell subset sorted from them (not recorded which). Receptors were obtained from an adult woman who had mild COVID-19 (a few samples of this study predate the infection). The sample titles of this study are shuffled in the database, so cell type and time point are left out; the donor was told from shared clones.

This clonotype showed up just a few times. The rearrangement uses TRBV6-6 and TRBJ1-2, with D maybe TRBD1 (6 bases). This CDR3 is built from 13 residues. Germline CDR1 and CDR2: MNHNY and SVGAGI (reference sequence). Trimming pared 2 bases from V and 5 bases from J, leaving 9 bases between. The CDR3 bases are TGTGCCAGCAGTTACGAGGGGGGGTATGGCTACACCTTC. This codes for CASSYEGGYGYTF.

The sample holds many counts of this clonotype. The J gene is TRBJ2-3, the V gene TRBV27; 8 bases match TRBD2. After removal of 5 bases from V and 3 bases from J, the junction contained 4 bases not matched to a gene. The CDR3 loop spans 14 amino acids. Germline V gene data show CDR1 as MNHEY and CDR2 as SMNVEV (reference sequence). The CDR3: CASSSGRFTDTQYF. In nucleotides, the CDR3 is TGTGCCAGCAGTAGCGGGAGATTTACAGATACGCAGTATTTT.

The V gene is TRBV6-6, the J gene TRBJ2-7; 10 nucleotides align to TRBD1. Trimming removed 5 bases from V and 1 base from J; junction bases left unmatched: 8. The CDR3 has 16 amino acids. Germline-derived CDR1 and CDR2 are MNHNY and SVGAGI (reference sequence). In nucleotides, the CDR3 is TGTGCCAGCAGTCGACCCCCGGGACAGGGGTCCTACGAGCAGTACTTC. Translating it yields CASSRPPGQGSYEQYF.

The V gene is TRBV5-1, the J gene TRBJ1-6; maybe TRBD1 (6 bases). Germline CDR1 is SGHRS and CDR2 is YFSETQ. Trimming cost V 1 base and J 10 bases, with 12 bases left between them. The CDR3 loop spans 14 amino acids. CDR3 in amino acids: CASSLYNRDSPLHF. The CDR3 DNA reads TGCGCCAGCAGCTTGTATAACAGGGACTCACCCCTCCACTTT. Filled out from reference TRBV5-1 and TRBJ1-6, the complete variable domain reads KAGVTQTPRYLIKTRGQQVTLSCSPISGHRSVSWYQQTPGQGLQFLFEYFSETQRNKGNFPGRFSGRQFSNSRSEMNVSTLELGDSALYLCASSLYNRDSPLHFGNGTRLTVT.

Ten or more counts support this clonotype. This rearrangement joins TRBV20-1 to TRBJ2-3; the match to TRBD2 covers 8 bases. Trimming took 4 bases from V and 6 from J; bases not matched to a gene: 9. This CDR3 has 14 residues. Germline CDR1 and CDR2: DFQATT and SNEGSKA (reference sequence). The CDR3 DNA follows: TGCAGTGCTACTAACTTCCGGGGGGGCGATACGCAGTATTTT. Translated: CSATNFRGGDTQYF.

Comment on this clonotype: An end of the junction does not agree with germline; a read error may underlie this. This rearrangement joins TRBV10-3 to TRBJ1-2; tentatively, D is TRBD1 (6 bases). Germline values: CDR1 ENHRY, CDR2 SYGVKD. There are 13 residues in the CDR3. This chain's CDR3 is CAISELQGYGYTF. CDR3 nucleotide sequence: TGTGCCATCAGCGAGTTACAGGGCTATGGCTACACCTTC.

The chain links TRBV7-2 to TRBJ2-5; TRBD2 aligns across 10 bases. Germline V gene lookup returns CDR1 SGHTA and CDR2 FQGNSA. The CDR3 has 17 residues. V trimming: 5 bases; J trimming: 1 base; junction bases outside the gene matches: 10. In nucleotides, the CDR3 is TGTGCCAGCAGCCAGGACCTAGCGGGGGCCTTCCAAGAGACCCAGTACTTC. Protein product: CASSQDLAGAFQETQYF.

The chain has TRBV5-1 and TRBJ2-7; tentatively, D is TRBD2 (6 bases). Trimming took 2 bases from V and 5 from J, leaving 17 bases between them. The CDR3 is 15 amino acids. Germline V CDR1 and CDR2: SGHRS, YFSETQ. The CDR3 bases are TGCGCCAGCAGCTTTCTCCGGGACGGGGGACACGAGCAGTACTTC. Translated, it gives CASSFLRDGGHEQYF.

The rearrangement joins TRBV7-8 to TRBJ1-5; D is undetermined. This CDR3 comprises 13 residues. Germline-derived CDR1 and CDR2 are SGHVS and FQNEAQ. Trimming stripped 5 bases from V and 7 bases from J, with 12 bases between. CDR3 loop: CASSKEGNQPQHF. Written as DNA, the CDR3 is TGTGCCAGCAGCAAGGAAGGTAACCAGCCCCAGCATTTT.

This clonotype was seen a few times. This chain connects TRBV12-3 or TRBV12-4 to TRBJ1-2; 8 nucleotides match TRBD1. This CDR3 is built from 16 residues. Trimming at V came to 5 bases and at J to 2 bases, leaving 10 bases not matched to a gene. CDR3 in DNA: TGTGCCAGCAGTCGGTTTACAGGGGGAGAAAACTATGGCTACACCTTC. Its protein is CASSRFTGGENYGYTF.

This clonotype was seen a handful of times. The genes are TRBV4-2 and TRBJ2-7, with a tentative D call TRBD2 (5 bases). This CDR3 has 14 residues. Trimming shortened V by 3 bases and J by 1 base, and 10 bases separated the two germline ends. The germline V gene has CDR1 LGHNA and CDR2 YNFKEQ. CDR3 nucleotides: TGTGCCAGCAGCCAGAAGGACTTATCCTACGAGCAGTACTTC. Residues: CASSQKDLSYEQYF.

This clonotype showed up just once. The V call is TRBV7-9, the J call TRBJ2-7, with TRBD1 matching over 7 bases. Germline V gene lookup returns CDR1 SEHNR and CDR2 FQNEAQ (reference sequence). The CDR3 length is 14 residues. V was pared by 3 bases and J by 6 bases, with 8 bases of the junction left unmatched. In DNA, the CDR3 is TGTGCCAGCAGCTTGGTTGACGGGACAGTCGAGCAGTACTTC. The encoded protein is CASSLVDGTVEQYF.

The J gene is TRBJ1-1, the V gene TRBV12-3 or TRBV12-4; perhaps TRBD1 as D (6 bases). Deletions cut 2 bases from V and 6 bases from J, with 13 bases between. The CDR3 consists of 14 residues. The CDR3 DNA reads TGTGCCAGCAGTTTAACGGGGGCCAGGGCTGAAGCTTTCTTT. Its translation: CASSLTGARAEAFF.

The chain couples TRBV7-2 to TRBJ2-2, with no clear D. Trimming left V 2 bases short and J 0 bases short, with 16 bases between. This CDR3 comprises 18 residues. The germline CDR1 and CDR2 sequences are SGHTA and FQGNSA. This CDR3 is CASSLYWWAEANTGELFF. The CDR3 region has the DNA TGTGCCAGCAGCTTATACTGGTGGGCAGAGGCGAACACCGGGGAGCTGTTTTTT.

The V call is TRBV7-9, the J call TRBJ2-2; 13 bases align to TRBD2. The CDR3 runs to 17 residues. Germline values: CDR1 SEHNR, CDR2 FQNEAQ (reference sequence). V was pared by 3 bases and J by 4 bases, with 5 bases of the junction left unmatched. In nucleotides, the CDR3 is TGTGCCAGCAGCTTCTCCGGGACTAGCGGGATCACCGGGGAGCTGTTTTTT. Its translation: CASSFSGTSGITGELFF.

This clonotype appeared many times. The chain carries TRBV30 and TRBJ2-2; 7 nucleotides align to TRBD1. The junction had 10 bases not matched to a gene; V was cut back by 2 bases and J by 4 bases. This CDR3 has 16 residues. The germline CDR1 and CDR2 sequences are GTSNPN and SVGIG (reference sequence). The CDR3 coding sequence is TGTGCCTGGAGTTACCGGGACAGCGCTATCACCGGGGAGCTGTTTTTT. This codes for CAWSYRDSAITGELFF.

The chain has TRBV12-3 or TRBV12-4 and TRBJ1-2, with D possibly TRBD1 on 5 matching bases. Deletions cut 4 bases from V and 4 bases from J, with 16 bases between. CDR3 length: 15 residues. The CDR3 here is CASSSGTEGVYGYTF. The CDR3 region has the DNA TGTGCCAGCAGTTCCGGGACGGAGGGAGTCTATGGCTACACCTTC.

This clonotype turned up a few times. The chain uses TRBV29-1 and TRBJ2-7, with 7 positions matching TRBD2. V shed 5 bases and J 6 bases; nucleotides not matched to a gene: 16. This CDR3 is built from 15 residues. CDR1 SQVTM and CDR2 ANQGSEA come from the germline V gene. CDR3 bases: TGCAGCGTTAGTTTTTGGCGGGAGAGTTCCCTCGAGCAGTACTTC. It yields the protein CSVSFWRESSLEQYF.

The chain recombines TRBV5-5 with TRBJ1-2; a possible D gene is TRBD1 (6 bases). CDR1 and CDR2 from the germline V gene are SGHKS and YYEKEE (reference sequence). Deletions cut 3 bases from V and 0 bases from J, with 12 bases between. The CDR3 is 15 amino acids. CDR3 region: CASSWKGDSNYGYTF. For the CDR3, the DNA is TGTGCCAGCAGCTGGAAGGGGGACTCTAACTATGGCTACACCTTC.

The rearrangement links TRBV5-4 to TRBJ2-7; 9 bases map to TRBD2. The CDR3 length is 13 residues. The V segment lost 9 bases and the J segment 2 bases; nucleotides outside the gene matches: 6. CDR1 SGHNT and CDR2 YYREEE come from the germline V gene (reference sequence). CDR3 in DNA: TGTGCCACCCAAGGGACTAGCCCCTACGAGCAGTACTTC. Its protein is CATQGTSPYEQYF.

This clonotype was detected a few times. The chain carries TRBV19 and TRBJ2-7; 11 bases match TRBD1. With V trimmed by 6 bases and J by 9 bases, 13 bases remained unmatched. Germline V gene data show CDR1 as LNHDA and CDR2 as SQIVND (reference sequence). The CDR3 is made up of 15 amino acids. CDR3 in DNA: TGTGCCAGTAGCGGGCGCGGACAGGGGGCGTATGGGCAGTACTTC. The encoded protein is CASSGRGQGAYGQYF.

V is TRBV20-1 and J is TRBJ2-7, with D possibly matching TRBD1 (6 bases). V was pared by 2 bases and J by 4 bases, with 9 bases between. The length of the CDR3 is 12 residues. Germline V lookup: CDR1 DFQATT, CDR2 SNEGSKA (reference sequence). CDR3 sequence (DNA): TGCAGTGCTAGATTGGGGGCTTACGAGCAGTACTTC. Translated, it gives CSARLGAYEQYF.

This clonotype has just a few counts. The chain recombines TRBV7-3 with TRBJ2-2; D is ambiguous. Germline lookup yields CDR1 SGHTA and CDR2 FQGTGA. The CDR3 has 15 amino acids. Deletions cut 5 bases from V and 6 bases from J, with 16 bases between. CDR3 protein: CASSQDVRVPGELFF. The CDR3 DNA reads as TGTGCCAGCAGCCAAGACGTCCGGGTCCCCGGGGAGCTGTTTTTT.

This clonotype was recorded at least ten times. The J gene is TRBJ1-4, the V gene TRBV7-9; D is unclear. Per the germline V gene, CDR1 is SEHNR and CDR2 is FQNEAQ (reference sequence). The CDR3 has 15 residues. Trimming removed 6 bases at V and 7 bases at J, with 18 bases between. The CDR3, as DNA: TGTGCCAGCAGTTATCGTAAAGGGCCAGTTGAAAAACTGTTTTTT. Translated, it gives CASSYRKGPVEKLFF. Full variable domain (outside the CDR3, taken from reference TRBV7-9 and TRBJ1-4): DTGVSQNPRHKITKRGQNVTFRCDPISEHNRLYWYRQTLGQGPEFLTYFQNEAQLEKSRLLSDRFSAERPKGSFSTLEIQRTEQGDSAMYLCASSYRKGPVEKLFFGSGTQLSVL.

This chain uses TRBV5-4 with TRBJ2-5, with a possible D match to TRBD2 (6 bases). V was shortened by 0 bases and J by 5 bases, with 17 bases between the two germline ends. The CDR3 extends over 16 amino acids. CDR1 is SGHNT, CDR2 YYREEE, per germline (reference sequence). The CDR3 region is CASSLALGRGSETQYF. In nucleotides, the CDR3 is TGTGCCAGCAGCTTGGCCCTCGGGCGGGGATCGGAGACCCAGTACTTC.

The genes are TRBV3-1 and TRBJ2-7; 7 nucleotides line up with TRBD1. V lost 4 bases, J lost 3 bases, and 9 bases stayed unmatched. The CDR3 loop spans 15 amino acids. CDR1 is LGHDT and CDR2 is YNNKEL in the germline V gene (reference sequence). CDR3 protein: CASSLDREEDYEQYF. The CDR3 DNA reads TGTGCCAGCAGCCTCGACAGGGAAGAGGACTACGAGCAGTACTTC.

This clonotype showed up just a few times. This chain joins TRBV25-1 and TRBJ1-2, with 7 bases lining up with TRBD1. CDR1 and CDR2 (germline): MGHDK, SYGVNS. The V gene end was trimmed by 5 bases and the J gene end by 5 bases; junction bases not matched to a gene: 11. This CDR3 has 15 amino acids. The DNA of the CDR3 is TGTGCCAGCAGTTCCAACAGGGGCATAAGTTATGGCTACACCTTC. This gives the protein CASSSNRGISYGYTF.